This TCR beta chain derives from a study of shared clonotypes between healthy human individuals. Points from the study as a whole: Across subsets, estimated richness was generally greater for naive than for memory populations.

As for this clone: What it binds is not known.

Assay execution took place at the deep level. Libraries were prepared by immunoSEQ multiplex PCR; TCRdb keeps only in-frame clonotypes and omits some of them. There are about 2 million clones in the sample; approximately 95% occur only once, and around 0.13% lies in the top ten. Between the trimmed V and J ends, which lost 3 bases and 2 bases, there was a span of 13 bases. Germline CDR1 SGHTA, CDR2 FQGNSA. CDR3 size: 15 residues. The split of CD4+ cells yielded CD45RA+ naive and CD45RA-negative memory subsets. The sequenced material came from naive CD4+ T cells sorted from blood. The subset was: CD45RA+ positively selected. The TCR was taken from a man between 18 and 35 years old in good health. The chain employs TRBV7-2 and TRBJ2-5; D is unclear. The CDR3 nucleotides read TGTGCCAGCAGCTTCCCCCATGGGGATCAAGAGACCCAGTACTTC. It is translated as CASSFPHGDQETQYF.